The next 20 T cell receptor beta chains were all read from a single sample in a study of cytotoxic CD8 clonotypes in ibrutinib-treated CLL. Data came from immunoSEQ multiplex PCR; TCRdb stores just in-frame clones and leaves some out. The repertoire holds about 15,000 clones, with approximately 60% as singletons. The input for sequencing was PBMCs, taken before ibrutinib treatment. These receptors came from a human donor with chronic lymphocytic leukemia.

The chain employs TRBV2 and TRBJ2-4; maybe TRBD1 (5 bases). V was shortened by 7 bases and J by 7 bases, with 20 bases between the two germline ends. Germline CDR1 is SNHLY and CDR2 is FYNNEI. The CDR3 has 15 residues. The CDR3 here is CASTRSESRGNIQYF. CDR3 nucleotide sequence: TGTGCCAGCACCCGAAGTGAGTCTAGGGGCAACATTCAGTACTTC.

This clone was detected a few times. The rearrangement links TRBV7-9 to TRBJ2-3; TRBD2 might be the D (6 bases). Germline V gene data show CDR1 as SEHNR and CDR2 as FQNEAQ (reference sequence). The ends were cut back, 5 bases at V and 9 bases at J, with 21 bases in the middle. CDR3 length: 15 residues. The CDR3 nucleotides are TGTGCCAGCAGCCCCCATGGGACTCCACCCTTCACGCAGTATTTT. This encodes CASSPHGTPPFTQYF.

Within the sample, this clone is medium-sized. The V call is TRBV2, the J call TRBJ2-1, with D perhaps TRBD1 (6 bases). V shed 4 bases and J shed 2 bases, with 12 bases lying between them. The CDR3 is made up of 15 amino acids. Germline V gene data show CDR1 as SNHLY and CDR2 as FYNNEI. The CDR3, as DNA: TGTGCCAGCAGTGGAGGACAGCTCACCTACAATGAGCAGTTCTTC. Protein sequence: CASSGGQLTYNEQFF.

The gene calls are TRBV2 and TRBJ2-2; D possibly matches TRBD1 or TRBD2 (5 bases each). The CDR3 loop spans 17 amino acids. Germline V gives CDR1 SNHLY, CDR2 FYNNEI. Trimming stripped 5 bases from V and 1 base from J, with 17 bases between. The CDR3 DNA reads TGTGCCAGCAGTAAGACCTCGGCAGGGAGGAACACCGGGGAGCTGTTTTTT. This gives the protein CASSKTSAGRNTGELFF. Looking up the rest from reference TRBV2 and TRBJ2-2 gives the full variable domain: EPEVTQTPSHQVTQMGQEVILRCVPISNHLYFYWYRQILGQKVEFLVSFYNNEISEKSEIFDDQFSVERPDGSNFTLKIRSTKLEDSAMYFCASSKTSAGRNTGELFFGEGSRLTVL.

This clone has a handful of counts. This chain connects TRBV27 to TRBJ1-2; the D is unclear. V was pared by 3 bases and J by 7 bases, with 12 bases between. Looked up from germline, CDR1 is MNHEY and CDR2 is SMNVEV (reference sequence). The CDR3 consists of 13 residues. The DNA for the CDR3 is TGTGCCAGCAGTTTCCCCGACGGCCTTGGCTACACCTTC. It codes for CASSFPDGLGYTF.

This chain connects TRBV6-5 to TRBJ1-1; 7 nucleotides align to TRBD1. The CDR3 has 14 residues. Per germline, CDR1 MNHEY and CDR2 SVGAGI. The V segment lost 5 bases and the J segment 7 bases; nucleotides outside the gene matches: 10. The CDR3 nucleotides read TGTGCCAGCAGTCCCGGGACAGAAGTTTTTGAAGCTTTCTTT. The encoded protein is CASSPGTEVFEAFF.

This clone has only a few counts. V usage is TRBV10-3 and J usage is TRBJ1-2; 10 nucleotides line up with TRBD1. Germline V lookup: CDR1 ENHRY, CDR2 SYGVKD. V shed 7 bases, J shed 4 bases, and the junction held 9 bases outside the gene matches. The CDR3 has 15 residues. CDR3 residues: CAITTRQGASYGYTF. DNA for the CDR3: TGTGCCATCACCACGAGACAGGGGGCAAGCTATGGCTACACCTTC.

The rearrangement uses TRBV7-8 and TRBJ1-4; D call uncertain. The V end was cut by 3 bases, the J end by 4 bases, with 6 bases between. The CDR3 consists of 13 residues. Germline CDR1 is SGHVS and CDR2 is FQNEAQ. CDR3 coding DNA: TGTGCCAGCAGCTTCTGGTATAATGAAAAACTGTTTTTT. This codes for CASSFWYNEKLFF.

Relative to its sample, this clone is medium-sized. CDR3 sequence: CASSRGRNGYTF. The CDR3 nucleotides read TGTGCCAGCAGCAGGGGGAGGAATGGCTACACCTTC. This chain links TRBV2 with TRBJ1-2; 7 nucleotides line up with TRBD1. The V segment lost 6 bases and the J segment 6 bases; nucleotides outside the gene matches: 4. CDR1 is SNHLY, CDR2 FYNNEI, per germline. This CDR3 is 12 amino acids long. Combining the CDR3 with reference TRBV2 and TRBJ1-2 gives the whole variable domain EPEVTQTPSHQVTQMGQEVILRCVPISNHLYFYWYRQILGQKVEFLVSFYNNEISEKSEIFDDQFSVERPDGSNFTLKIRSTKLEDSAMYFCASSRGRNGYTFGSGTRLTVV.

V gene TRBV7-9 combines with J gene TRBJ2-7; 8 bases fit TRBD2. Trimming at V came to 3 bases and at J to 2 bases, leaving 6 bases not matched to a gene. The germline CDR1 and CDR2 sequences are SEHNR and FQNEAQ (reference sequence). CDR3 length: 15 amino acids. As DNA, the CDR3 is TGTGCCAGCAGCTTCTATAGCGGGGTCGCCTACGAGCAGTACTTC. Protein product: CASSFYSGVAYEQYF. Based on the CDR3 plus reference TRBV7-9 and TRBJ2-7, the full variable domain is DTGVSQNPRHKITKRGQNVTFRCDPISEHNRLYWYRQTLGQGPEFLTYFQNEAQLEKSRLLSDRFSAERPKGSFSTLEIQRTEQGDSAMYLCASSFYSGVAYEQYFGPGTRLTVT.

This clone was picked up a small number of times. V usage is TRBV4-1 and J usage is TRBJ1-2; 9 positions match TRBD1. The CDR3 loop spans 15 amino acids. The V gene end was trimmed by 3 bases and the J gene end by 8 bases; junction bases not matched to a gene: 10. The germline V gene has CDR1 MGHRA and CDR2 YSYEKL. Here the CDR3 reads CASSQPGQGGMGYTF. The CDR3 region has the DNA TGCGCCAGCAGCCAGCCGGGACAGGGAGGAATGGGCTACACCTTC.

V is TRBV5-1 and J is TRBJ1-1; D unclear. The CDR3 is made up of 14 amino acids. Germline CDR1 reads SGHRS; CDR2 reads YFSETQ. V lost 1 base and J 1 base, leaving 8 bases between the germline ends. This CDR3 is CASSLFSANTEAFF. DNA of the CDR3: TGCGCCAGCAGCTTGTTTAGCGCGAACACTGAAGCTTTCTTT.

This sequence joins TRBV7-2 and TRBJ2-7; the match to TRBD2 covers 11 bases. V lost 4 bases, J lost 2 bases, and 13 bases stayed unmatched. This CDR3 has 18 residues. Germline-derived CDR1 and CDR2 are SGHTA and FQGNSA. The CDR3 DNA is TGTGCCAGCAGCTCTGGGAACGTAGCGGGAGGGCCCCCCTACGAGCAGTACTTC. Translation gives CASSSGNVAGGPPYEQYF.

In this sample, this clone turned up a few times. The rearrangement uses TRBV4-2 and TRBJ2-1; the D call may be TRBD1 or TRBD2 (5 bases each). This CDR3 is built from 16 residues. Germline lookup yields CDR1 LGHNA and CDR2 YNFKEQ. The V and J ends lost 5 bases and 9 bases respectively, with 23 bases between them. DNA for the CDR3: TGTGCCAGCAGCACTACCGGGACGACTGTGAGGGGTGAGCAGTTCTTC. It encodes CASSTTGTTVRGEQFF.

The rearrangement joins TRBV29-1 to TRBJ2-1, with TRBD2 matching 11 bases. The V gene's germline CDR1 is SQVTM and CDR2 ANQGSEA. J was trimmed by 10 bases and V by 3 bases; bases with no gene match: 2. The CDR3 runs 12 residues. The CDR3 DNA reads as TGCAGCGTTGAGACTAGCGGGGCGGAGCAGTTCTTC. Translated, it gives CSVETSGAEQFF.

This clone appeared once. This rearrangement joins TRBV6-6 to TRBJ2-7; TRBD2 is a possible D gene (6 bases). The CDR3 extends over 14 amino acids. The ends were cut back, 8 bases at V and 2 bases at J, with 16 bases in the middle. Germline loops: CDR1 MNHNY, CDR2 SVGAGI (reference sequence). The CDR3 protein is CASSNGLATYEQYF. The CDR3 nucleotides read TGTGCCAGCTCTAACGGGCTAGCGACCTACGAGCAGTACTTC.

The chain carries TRBV29-1 and TRBJ2-1; tentatively, D is TRBD1 (7 bases). The CDR3 runs to 15 residues. Trimming shortened V by 1 base and J by 2 bases, and 12 bases separated the two germline ends. From germline, CDR1 is SQVTM and CDR2 ANQGSEA. The CDR3 loop reads CSVEAPRGAYNEQFF. The DNA of the CDR3 is TGCAGCGTTGAAGCGCCCAGGGGGGCCTACAATGAGCAGTTCTTC.

This chain connects TRBV7-2 to TRBJ2-5, with D maybe TRBD2 (6 bases). Deletions cut 3 bases from V and 2 bases from J, with 16 bases between. The V gene's germline CDR1 is SGHTA and CDR2 FQGNSA. This CDR3 is built from 16 residues. DNA of the CDR3: TGTGCCAGCAGCTTCGGGCCCTCCCGGGGGCAAGAGACCCAGTACTTC. This translates into CASSFGPSRGQETQYF.

V gene TRBV5-1 combines with J gene TRBJ2-1; 12 bases agree with TRBD2. CDR3 size: 15 residues. CDR1 and CDR2 from the germline V gene are SGHRS and YFSETQ. The junction had 8 bases not matched to a gene; V was cut back by 4 bases and J by 9 bases. The CDR3 region has the DNA TGCGCCAGCAGCCTATCGACTAGCGGGAGACTTGAGCAGTTCTTC. Translating gives CASSLSTSGRLEQFF.

The J gene is TRBJ2-7, the V gene TRBV7-6; 7 bases are shared with TRBD2. J lost 2 bases, V lost 2 bases, and 3 bases had no gene match. The CDR3 length is 14 residues. Germline-derived CDR1 and CDR2 are SGHVS and FNYEAQ. Here the CDR3 DNA reads TGTGCCAGCAGCTTACAGCGGGACCCCTACGAGCAGTACTTC. Translating it yields CASSLQRDPYEQYF.